This T cell receptor beta chain was profiled in a study of beta chain features in type 1 diabetes. Study context: Across the samples, roughly 98,000,000 sorted cells were examined in total.

Expressed TCRB transcripts were sequenced because the isolated RNA had all been reverse transcribed beforehand. Profiled with immunoSEQ multiplex PCR; TCRdb holds only in-frame clones, not every one. In the table there are roughly 40,000 clones, 64% of which are singletons. From germline, CDR1 is ENHRY and CDR2 SYGVKD. V lost 0 bases, J lost 7 bases, and 7 bases lay in between. The CDR3 spans 13 residues. Heparinised blood was drawn once per donor, averaging about 100 mL. The sequencing input was Tregs from blood. This TCR was recovered from a woman aged 25 to 39 in good health. The V gene is TRBV10-3, the J gene TRBJ1-5; D is ambiguous. The CDR3 sequence: CAISESEGQPQHF. The CDR3 DNA sequence: TGTGCCATCAGTGAGTCGGAGGGACAGCCCCAGCATTTT.